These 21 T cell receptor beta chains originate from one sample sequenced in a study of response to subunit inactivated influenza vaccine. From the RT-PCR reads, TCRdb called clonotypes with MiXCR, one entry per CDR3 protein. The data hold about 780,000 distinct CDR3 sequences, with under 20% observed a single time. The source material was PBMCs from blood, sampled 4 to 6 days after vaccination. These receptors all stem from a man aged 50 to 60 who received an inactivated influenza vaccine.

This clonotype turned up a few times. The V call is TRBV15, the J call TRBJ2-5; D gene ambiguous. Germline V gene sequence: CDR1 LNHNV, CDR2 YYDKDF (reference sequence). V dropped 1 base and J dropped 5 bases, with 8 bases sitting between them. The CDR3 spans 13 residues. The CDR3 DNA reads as TGTGCCACCAGCAGAGGGCTATTGGAGACCCAGTACTTC. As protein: CATSRGLLETQYF.

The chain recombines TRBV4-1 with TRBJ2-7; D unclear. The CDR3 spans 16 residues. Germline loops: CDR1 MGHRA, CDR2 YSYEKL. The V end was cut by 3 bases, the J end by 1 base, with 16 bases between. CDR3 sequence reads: CASSQVWQAKSYEQYF. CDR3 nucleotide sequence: TGCGCCAGCAGCCAGGTCTGGCAGGCAAAATCCTACGAGCAGTACTTC.

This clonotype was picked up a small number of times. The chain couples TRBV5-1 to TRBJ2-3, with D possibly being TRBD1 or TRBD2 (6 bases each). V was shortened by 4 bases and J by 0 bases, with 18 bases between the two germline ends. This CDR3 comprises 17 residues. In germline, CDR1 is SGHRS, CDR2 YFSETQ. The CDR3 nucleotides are TGCGCCAGCAGCCATAGAGGGGGGCTAACTAGCACAGATACGCAGTATTTT. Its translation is CASSHRGGLTSTDTQYF. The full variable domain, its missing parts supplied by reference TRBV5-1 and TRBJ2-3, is KAGVTQTPRYLIKTRGQQVTLSCSPISGHRSVSWYQQTPGQGLQFLFEYFSETQRNKGNFPGRFSGRQFSNSRSEMNVSTLELGDSALYLCASSHRGGLTSTDTQYFGPGTRLTVL.

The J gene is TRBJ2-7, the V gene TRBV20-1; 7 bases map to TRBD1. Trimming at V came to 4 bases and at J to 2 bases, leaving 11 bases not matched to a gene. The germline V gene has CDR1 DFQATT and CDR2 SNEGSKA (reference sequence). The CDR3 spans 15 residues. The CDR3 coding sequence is TGCAGTGCTATCGGGACAGAACTTGTAACCTACGAGCAGTACTTC. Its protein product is CSAIGTELVTYEQYF.

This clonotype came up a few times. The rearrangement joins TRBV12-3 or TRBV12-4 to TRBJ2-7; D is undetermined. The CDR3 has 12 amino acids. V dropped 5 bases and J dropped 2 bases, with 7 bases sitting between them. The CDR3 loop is CASSPYAYEQYF. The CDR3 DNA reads TGTGCCAGCAGTCCTTACGCCTACGAGCAGTACTTC.

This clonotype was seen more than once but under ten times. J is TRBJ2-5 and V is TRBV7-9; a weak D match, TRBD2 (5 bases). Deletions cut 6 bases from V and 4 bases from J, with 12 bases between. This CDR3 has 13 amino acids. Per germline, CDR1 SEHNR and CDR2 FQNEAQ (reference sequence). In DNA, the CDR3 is TGTGCCAGCAGTTCTACTAGGAGAGAGACCCAGTACTTC. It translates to CASSSTRRETQYF.

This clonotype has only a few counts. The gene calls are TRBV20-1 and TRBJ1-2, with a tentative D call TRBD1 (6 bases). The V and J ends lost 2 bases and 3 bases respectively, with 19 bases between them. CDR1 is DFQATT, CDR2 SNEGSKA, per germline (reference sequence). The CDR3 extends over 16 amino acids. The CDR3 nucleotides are TGCAGTGCTAGATCAATGGGGGGGGCACGGGACTATGGCTACACCTTC. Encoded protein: CSARSMGGARDYGYTF.

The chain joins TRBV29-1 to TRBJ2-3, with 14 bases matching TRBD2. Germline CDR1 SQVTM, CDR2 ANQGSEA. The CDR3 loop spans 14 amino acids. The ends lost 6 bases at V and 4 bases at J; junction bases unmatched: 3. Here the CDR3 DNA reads TGCAGCGTAGGACTAGCGGGAGGAGCAGATACGCAGTATTTT. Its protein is CSVGLAGGADTQYF.

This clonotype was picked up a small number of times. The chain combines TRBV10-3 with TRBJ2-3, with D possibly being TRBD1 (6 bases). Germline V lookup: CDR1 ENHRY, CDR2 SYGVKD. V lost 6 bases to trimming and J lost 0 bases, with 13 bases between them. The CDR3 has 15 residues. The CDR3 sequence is CAIRSRDTSTDTQYF. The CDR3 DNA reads TGTGCCATCAGGAGCCGGGACACCAGCACAGATACGCAGTATTTT.

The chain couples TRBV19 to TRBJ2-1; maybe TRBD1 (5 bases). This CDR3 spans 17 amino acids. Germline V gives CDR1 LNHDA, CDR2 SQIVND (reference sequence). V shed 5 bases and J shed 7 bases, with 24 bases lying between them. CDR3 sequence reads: CASSAPESRVVGNEQFF. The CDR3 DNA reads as TGTGCCAGTAGTGCACCGGAGAGCAGGGTGGTTGGTAATGAGCAGTTCTTC.

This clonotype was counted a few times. CDR3 DNA: TGTGCCAGCAGCTTGAGTGCCCATGAGCAGTTCTTC. Translated: CASSLSAHEQFF. This chain connects TRBV11-2 to TRBJ2-1; no clear D gene. The CDR3 spans 12 residues. Trimming took 3 bases from V and 8 from J, leaving 8 bases between them. Germline loops: CDR1 SGHAT, CDR2 FQNNGV.

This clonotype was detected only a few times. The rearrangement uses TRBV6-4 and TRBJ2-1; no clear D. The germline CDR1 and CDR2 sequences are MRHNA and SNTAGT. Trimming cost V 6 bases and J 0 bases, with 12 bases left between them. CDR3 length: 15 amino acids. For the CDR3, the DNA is TGTGCCAGCAGCAGTACATCCCCCTCCTACAATGAGCAGTTCTTC. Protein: CASSSTSPSYNEQFF.

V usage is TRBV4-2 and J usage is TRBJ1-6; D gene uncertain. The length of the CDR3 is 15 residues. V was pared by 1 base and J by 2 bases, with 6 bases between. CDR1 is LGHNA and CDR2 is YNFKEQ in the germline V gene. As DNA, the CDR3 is TGTGCCAGCAGCCAAGGACGGACCTATAATTCACCCCTCCACTTT. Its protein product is CASSQGRTYNSPLHF.

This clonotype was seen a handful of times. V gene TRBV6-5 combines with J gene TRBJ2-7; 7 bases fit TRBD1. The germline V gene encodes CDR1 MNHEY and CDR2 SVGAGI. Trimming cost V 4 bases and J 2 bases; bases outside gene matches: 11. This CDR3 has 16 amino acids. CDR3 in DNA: TGTGCCAGCAGTTCACCCCGGACAGGCTTTACCTACGAGCAGTACTTC. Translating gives CASSSPRTGFTYEQYF.

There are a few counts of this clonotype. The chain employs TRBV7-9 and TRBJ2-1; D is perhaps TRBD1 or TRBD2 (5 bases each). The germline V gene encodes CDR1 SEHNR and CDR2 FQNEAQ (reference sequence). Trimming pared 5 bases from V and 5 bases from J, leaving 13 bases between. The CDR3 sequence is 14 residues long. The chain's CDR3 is CASSLTWDDNEQFF. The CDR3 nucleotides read TGTGCCAGCAGCCTCACCTGGGACGACAATGAGCAGTTCTTC. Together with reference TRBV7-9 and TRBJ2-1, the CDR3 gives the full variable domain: DTGVSQNPRHKITKRGQNVTFRCDPISEHNRLYWYRQTLGQGPEFLTYFQNEAQLEKSRLLSDRFSAERPKGSFSTLEIQRTEQGDSAMYLCASSLTWDDNEQFFGPGTRLTVL.

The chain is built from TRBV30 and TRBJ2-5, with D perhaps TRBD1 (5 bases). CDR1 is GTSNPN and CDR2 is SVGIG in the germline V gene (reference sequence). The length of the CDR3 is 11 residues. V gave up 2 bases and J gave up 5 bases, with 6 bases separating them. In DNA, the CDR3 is TGTGCCTGGAGTTGGGGCGAGACCCAGTACTTC. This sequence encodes CAWSWGETQYF. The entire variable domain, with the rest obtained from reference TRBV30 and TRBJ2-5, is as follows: SQTIHQWPATLVQPVGSPLSLECTVEGTSNPNLYWYRQAAGRGLQLLFYSVGIGQISSEVPQNLSASRPQDRQFILSSKKLLLSDSGFYLCAWSWGETQYFGPGTRLLVL.

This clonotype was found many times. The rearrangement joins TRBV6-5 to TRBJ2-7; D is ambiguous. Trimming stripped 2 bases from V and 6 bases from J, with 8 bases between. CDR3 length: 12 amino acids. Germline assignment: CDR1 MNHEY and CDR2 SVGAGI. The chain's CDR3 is CASSYRWGEQYF. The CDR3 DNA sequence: TGTGCCAGCAGTTACCGATGGGGCGAGCAGTACTTC.

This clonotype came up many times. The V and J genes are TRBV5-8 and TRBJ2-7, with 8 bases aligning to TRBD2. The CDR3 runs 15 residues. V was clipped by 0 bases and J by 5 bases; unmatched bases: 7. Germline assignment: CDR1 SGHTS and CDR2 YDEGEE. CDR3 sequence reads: CASSLGAGEGDEQYF. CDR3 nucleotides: TGTGCCAGCAGCTTGGGAGCGGGAGAAGGGGACGAGCAGTACTTC.

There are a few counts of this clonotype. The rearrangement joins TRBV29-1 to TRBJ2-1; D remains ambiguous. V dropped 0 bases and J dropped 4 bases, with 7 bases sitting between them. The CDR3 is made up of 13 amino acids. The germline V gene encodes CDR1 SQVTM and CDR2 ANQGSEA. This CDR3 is CSVEDPFYNEQFF. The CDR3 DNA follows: TGCAGCGTTGAAGATCCCTTTTACAATGAGCAGTTCTTC.

The CDR3 bases are TGCGCCAGCAGCCTGAGCGGTGCCTCTGGAAACACCATATATTTT. Residues: CASSLSGASGNTIYF. This chain uses TRBV4-1 with TRBJ1-3; D gene ambiguous. CDR1 and CDR2 (germline): MGHRA, YSYEKL. V was cut by 4 bases and J by 0 bases, with 10 bases left in between. This CDR3 has 15 amino acids.

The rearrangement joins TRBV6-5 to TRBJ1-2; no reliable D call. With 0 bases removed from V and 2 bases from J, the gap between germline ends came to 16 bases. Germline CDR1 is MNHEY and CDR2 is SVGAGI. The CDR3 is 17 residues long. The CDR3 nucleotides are TGTGCCAGCAGTTACTCGGTGTCGGGAGGAGGGAACTATGGCTACACCTTC. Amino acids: CASSYSVSGGGNYGYTF.